The 31 T cell receptor beta chains listed next were all sequenced from one sample in a study of cytomegalovirus exposure and HLA in healthy donors. Both 60 Vbeta primers and 13 Jbeta primers went into the PCR. Measured with immunoSEQ multiplex PCR; TCRdb has only the in-frame clones, and not every one. The table has roughly 180,000 clones, approximately 82% seen once. Sequenced: PBMCs. These TCRs come from a girl aged 2 to 9 in good health and CMV-seropositive.

J is TRBJ1-4 and V is TRBV25-1, with 10 bases lining up with TRBD1. V was clipped by 4 bases and J by 8 bases; unmatched bases: 4. This CDR3 is built from 14 residues. From germline, CDR1 is MGHDK and CDR2 SYGVNS. The CDR3: CASSGQGAGEKLFF. The CDR3 DNA sequence: TGTGCCAGCAGTGGACAGGGGGCTGGGGAAAAACTGTTTTTT. The full variable domain, with the rest looked up from reference TRBV25-1 and TRBJ1-4, is EADIYQTPRYLVIGTGKKITLECSQTMGHDKMYWYQQDPGMELHLIHYSYGVNSTEKGDLSSESTVSRIRTEHFPLTLESARPSHTSQYLCASSGQGAGEKLFFGSGTQLSVL.

This clone was seen a handful of times. The chain uses TRBV5-4 and TRBJ2-7; TRBD2 agrees at 10 bases. After removal of 3 bases from V and 0 bases from J, the junction contained 6 bases not matched to a gene. The CDR3 loop spans 16 amino acids. Germline V gene lookup returns CDR1 SGHNT and CDR2 YYREEE (reference sequence). In DNA form, the CDR3 reads TGTGCCAGCAGCTCCTTAGCGGGAGGTGACTCCTACGAGCAGTACTTC. Encoded protein: CASSSLAGGDSYEQYF.

V gene TRBV19 combines with J gene TRBJ2-6; no clear D gene. Germline CDR1 is LNHDA and CDR2 is SQIVND (reference sequence). The length of the CDR3 is 20 residues. Trimming took off 3 bases at V and 0 bases at J, with 21 bases between the two ends. DNA for the CDR3: TGTGCCAGTAGTATGAAGTCAATAATTATAACTGTCTCTGGGGCCAACGTCCTGACTTTC. Translated, it gives CASSMKSIIITVSGANVLTF.

V is TRBV5-1 and J is TRBJ1-6; D remains ambiguous. CDR3 length equals 14 residues. With 0 bases removed from V and 7 bases from J, the gap between germline ends came to 8 bases. The germline V gene has CDR1 SGHRS and CDR2 YFSETQ. DNA for the CDR3: TGCGCCAGCAGCTTGGACAGTGTAAATTCACCCCTCCACTTT. Translation: CASSLDSVNSPLHF.

The chain uses TRBV7-6 and TRBJ1-1; the D is unclear. V lost 4 bases and J 5 bases, leaving 17 bases between the germline ends. CDR1 is SGHVS and CDR2 is FNYEAQ in the germline V gene. The CDR3 runs 15 residues. The CDR3 protein is CASSYRTDPGTEAFF. The CDR3 coding sequence is TGTGCCAGCAGCTACCGGACGGACCCGGGGACTGAAGCTTTCTTT.

This chain joins TRBV19 and TRBJ2-2, with 7 bases that match TRBD1. The CDR3 has 14 residues. Germline-derived CDR1 and CDR2 are LNHDA and SQIVND (reference sequence). V shed 3 bases, J shed 4 bases, and the junction held 2 bases outside the gene matches. CDR3 sequence reads: CASSMGQSTGELFF. The CDR3 nucleotides read TGTGCCAGTAGTATGGGACAGAGCACCGGGGAGCTGTTTTTT.

CDR3 amino acids: CASSGGGGNEQFF. In DNA, the CDR3 is TGTGCCAGCAGTGGCGGGGGGGGCAATGAGCAGTTCTTC. The chain combines TRBV5-4 with TRBJ2-1; 9 nucleotides align to TRBD2. V gave up 5 bases and J gave up 6 bases; unmatched junction bases: 3. Germline V CDR1 and CDR2: SGHNT, YYREEE (reference sequence). CDR3 length: 13 amino acids.

This chain uses TRBV28 with TRBJ1-5; perhaps TRBD1 as D (5 bases). This CDR3 has 13 amino acids. CDR1 is MDHEN and CDR2 is SYDVKM in the germline V gene. The ends were cut back, 7 bases at V and 13 bases at J, with 20 bases in the middle. The CDR3 sequence: CASTPVFSRTQHF. CDR3 bases: TGTGCCAGCACCCCTGTTTTTAGTCGGACACAGCATTTT.

The chain carries TRBV19 and TRBJ2-7; 7 nucleotides line up with TRBD1. Germline V gives CDR1 LNHDA, CDR2 SQIVND (reference sequence). The CDR3 loop spans 14 amino acids. Trimming took 5 bases from V and 2 from J; bases not matched to a gene: 6. The CDR3 coding sequence is TGTGCCAGTAGTTCGCCGGGACAGCCCTACGAGCAGTACTTC. Its protein product is CASSSPGQPYEQYF.

The chain has TRBV4-1 and TRBJ2-7; D is unresolved. The CDR3 has 14 residues. Trimming shortened V by 4 bases and J by 0 bases, and 10 bases separated the two germline ends. Germline-derived CDR1 and CDR2 are MGHRA and YSYEKL. The CDR3 sequence is CASSPFWLSYEQYF. The CDR3 nucleotides read TGCGCCAGCAGCCCGTTTTGGCTCTCCTACGAGCAGTACTTC.

This chain uses TRBV6-5 with TRBJ1-3; D unresolved. Germline V gene sequence: CDR1 MNHEY, CDR2 SVGAGI. The CDR3 totals 13 residues. With 5 bases removed from V and 3 bases from J, the gap between germline ends came to 8 bases. The CDR3 nucleotides read TGTGCCAGCAGTAGAGTGGTTGGAAACACCATATATTTT. Translating gives CASSRVVGNTIYF.

The genes are TRBV6-1 and TRBJ2-2; 8 bases are a match to TRBD1. The germline gives CDR1 MNHNS, CDR2 SASEGT. V lost 7 bases to trimming and J lost 4 bases; unmatched junction nucleotides: 8. The CDR3 sequence is 15 residues long. Written as DNA, the CDR3 is TGTGCCAGCAAGTGGGTAACAGGGGGCACCGGGGAGCTGTTTTTT. Translated: CASKWVTGGTGELFF.

This rearrangement joins TRBV6-1 to TRBJ2-7; the match to TRBD2 covers 10 bases. The CDR3 length is 14 residues. CDR1 and CDR2 (germline): MNHNS, SASEGT. V trimming: 6 bases; J trimming: 0 bases; junction bases outside the gene matches: 2. The CDR3 loop is CASSPSGSSYEQYF. The CDR3 DNA is TGTGCCAGCAGCCCTAGCGGGAGCTCCTACGAGCAGTACTTC.

This clone was counted only a few times. This chain links TRBV5-1 with TRBJ1-1, with TRBD1 as a possible D gene (5 bases). This CDR3 has 15 amino acids. CDR1 is SGHRS and CDR2 is YFSETQ in the germline V gene. Trimming shortened V by 0 bases and J by 6 bases, and 15 bases separated the two germline ends. CDR3 amino acids: CASSLGPGSGAEAFF. The CDR3 DNA is TGCGCCAGCAGCTTGGGTCCAGGGTCGGGCGCTGAAGCTTTCTTT.

The V and J genes are TRBV19 and TRBJ1-1; maybe TRBD1 (6 bases). The CDR3 has 16 residues. V lost 7 bases and J 2 bases, leaving 20 bases between the germline ends. Germline CDR1 LNHDA, CDR2 SQIVND (reference sequence). The CDR3 loop reads CASTPPRGALNTEAFF. The DNA of the CDR3 is TGTGCCAGTACCCCACCGCGGGGGGCCCTTAACACTGAAGCTTTCTTT.

V gene TRBV14 combines with J gene TRBJ1-2, with 8 bases matching TRBD1. V gave up 4 bases and J gave up 2 bases; unmatched junction bases: 6. CDR3 length: 15 residues. Germline V gives CDR1 SGHDN, CDR2 FVKESK. The CDR3 spells CASSPSGGLNYGYTF. As DNA, the CDR3 is TGTGCCAGCAGCCCTTCAGGGGGCCTGAACTATGGCTACACCTTC.

This clone was found a few times. The chain couples TRBV6-1 to TRBJ1-2, with D unresolved. From germline, CDR1 is MNHNS and CDR2 SASEGT. CDR3 length: 13 amino acids. Deletions cut 6 bases from V and 2 bases from J, with 10 bases between. CDR3 nucleotide sequence: TGTGCCAGCAGAATAGACGGGAACTATGGCTACACCTTC. It specifies CASRIDGNYGYTF.

This sequence joins TRBV6-1 and TRBJ1-6; D is perhaps TRBD1 (6 bases). The CDR3 sequence is 16 residues long. Trimming shortened V by 5 bases and J by 0 bases, and 11 bases separated the two germline ends. The germline V gene encodes CDR1 MNHNS and CDR2 SASEGT. CDR3: CASSKGQSSYNSPLHF. In DNA form, the CDR3 reads TGTGCCAGCAGTAAAGGACAGAGCTCCTATAATTCACCCCTCCACTTT.

The chain links TRBV5-1 to TRBJ1-2, with a weak D call TRBD1 (6 bases). Germline V gene data show CDR1 as SGHRS and CDR2 as YFSETQ. V was shortened by 1 base and J by 7 bases, with 23 bases between the two germline ends. The CDR3 extends over 17 amino acids. This CDR3 is CASSLSPTGTTGLGYTF. CDR3 bases: TGCGCCAGCAGCTTGAGCCCCACAGGGACAACGGGGCTTGGCTACACCTTC.

The rearrangement joins TRBV10-2 to TRBJ2-1, with a weak D call TRBD2 (5 bases). Germline-derived CDR1 and CDR2 are WSHSY and SAAADI. The germline V and J ends were trimmed by 4 bases and 1 base, with 8 bases remaining between them. This CDR3 spans 14 amino acids. CDR3 DNA sequence: TGCGCCAGCAGTGGTCTAGCTTCCTACAATGAGCAGTTCTTC. Its protein product is CASSGLASYNEQFF.

The J gene is TRBJ2-1, the V gene TRBV5-1, with TRBD2 matching 12 bases. V lost 4 bases to trimming and J lost 7 bases; unmatched junction nucleotides: 9. Germline CDR1 SGHRS, CDR2 YFSETQ. The length of the CDR3 is 16 residues. This CDR3 reads CASSTILAGGPNEQFF. The CDR3 DNA is TGCGCCAGCAGCACCATACTAGCGGGAGGCCCTAATGAGCAGTTCTTC.

The V gene is TRBV10-3, the J gene TRBJ2-2; possibly TRBD2 for D (5 bases). Per germline, CDR1 ENHRY and CDR2 SYGVKD. This CDR3 contains 15 residues. V gave up 2 bases and J gave up 4 bases, with 11 bases separating them. CDR3 residues: CAISEAGIATGELFF. CDR3 nucleotides: TGTGCCATCAGTGAGGCGGGTATTGCCACCGGGGAGCTGTTTTTT.

The chain combines TRBV4-2 with TRBJ2-1; D perhaps matches TRBD2 (6 bases). The V end was cut by 4 bases, the J end by 2 bases, with 12 bases between. Germline values: CDR1 LGHNA, CDR2 YNFKEQ. The CDR3 contains 15 residues. The CDR3 DNA reads as TGTGCCAGCAGCCCCCGCGGGGAGGCCTACAATGAGCAGTTCTTC. This gives the protein CASSPRGEAYNEQFF.

This clone turned up a few times. Germline is not matched at one junction end, which may reflect a read error. The chain employs TRBV5-4 and TRBJ1-4, with 9 positions matching TRBD1. Per the germline V gene, CDR1 is SGHNT and CDR2 is YYREEE (reference sequence). The CDR3 length is 12 residues. The DNA of the CDR3 is TGTGCCAGCAGCTTGGACACGGGACAGGGAAAATTT. Its protein is CASSLDTGQGKF.

In its sample, this clone was seen once. The J gene is TRBJ2-2, the V gene TRBV7-9; D perhaps matches TRBD2 (6 bases). The CDR3 contains 17 residues. CDR1 is SEHNR, CDR2 FQNEAQ, per germline (reference sequence). Trimming shortened V by 2 bases and J by 5 bases, and 18 bases separated the two germline ends. This chain's CDR3 is CASSLYSSSAKTGELFF. CDR3 nucleotides: TGTGCCAGCAGCTTATATTCCTCTAGCGCCAAGACCGGGGAGCTGTTTTTT.

V usage is TRBV6-1 and J usage is TRBJ2-7, with TRBD1 matching 9 bases. CDR1 is MNHNS, CDR2 SASEGT, per germline. The CDR3 length is 16 residues. After removal of 2 bases from V and 1 base from J, the junction contained 6 bases not matched to a gene. The CDR3 region has the DNA TGTGCCAGCAGTGAACCGGACAGGGGTGTTTCCTACGAGCAGTACTTC. Translated: CASSEPDRGVSYEQYF.

The chain recombines TRBV11-2 with TRBJ2-7, with TRBD2 identical over 7 bases. V trimming: 2 bases; J trimming: 3 bases; junction bases outside the gene matches: 4. The germline V gene encodes CDR1 SGHAT and CDR2 FQNNGV. This CDR3 is built from 14 residues. CDR3 coding DNA: TGTGCCAGCAGCTTACCGCGGGAGTTCTACGAGCAGTACTTC. Amino acids: CASSLPREFYEQYF.

The chain joins TRBV5-4 to TRBJ1-1, with D hard to call. Germline values: CDR1 SGHNT, CDR2 YYREEE (reference sequence). The V and J ends lost 0 bases and 4 bases respectively, with 13 bases between them. This CDR3 is built from 15 residues. The CDR3 sequence is CASSLVGGPGTEAFF. In DNA form, the CDR3 reads TGTGCCAGCAGCTTGGTGGGAGGGCCGGGCACTGAAGCTTTCTTT.

The chain employs TRBV29-1 and TRBJ1-2, with D uncertain. The CDR3 covers 18 residues. Germline CDR1 is SQVTM and CDR2 is ANQGSEA. Trimming stripped 0 bases from V and 1 base from J, with 21 bases between. The CDR3 coding sequence is TGCAGCGTTGAAGATGGTGGCCCCGATGTATTTTTTAACTATGGCTACACCTTC. It is translated as CSVEDGGPDVFFNYGYTF.

The chain recombines TRBV29-1 with TRBJ1-1, with a weak D call TRBD1 (6 bases). Deletions cut 3 bases from V and 0 bases from J, with 11 bases between. The germline CDR1 and CDR2 sequences are SQVTM and ANQGSEA. The CDR3 length is 14 residues. The CDR3 is CSVEGTRMNTEAFF. For the CDR3, the DNA is TGCAGCGTTGAGGGGACAAGAATGAACACTGAAGCTTTCTTT.

The chain recombines TRBV27 with TRBJ1-2; D gene uncertain. This CDR3 has 14 amino acids. The V gene lost 2 bases and the J gene lost 7 bases, with 14 bases spanning the gap. From germline, CDR1 is MNHEY and CDR2 SMNVEV (reference sequence). The CDR3 loop is CASSLIPAGVGYTF. CDR3 sequence (DNA): TGTGCCAGCAGTTTAATACCTGCCGGGGTTGGCTACACCTTC.